Below are 17 T cell receptor beta chains sequenced from a single sample in a study of shared clonotypes between healthy human individuals. Produced via immunoSEQ multiplex PCR; TCRdb's table is partial and in-frame only. The table shows under 2.5 million clones, with around 93% occurring only once. Sequencing used naive CD4+ T cells from PBMCs. Subset reported: CD45RA+ positively selected. Every receptor here comes from a man between 18 and 29 years old in good health. Some clones in this sample may be carry-over from other donors' samples.

Note on this clone: The same CDR3 is also encoded by other DNA sequences in this sample. The V and J genes are TRBV9 and TRBJ2-1; D is uncertain. The ends were cut back, 0 bases at V and 4 bases at J, with 5 bases in the middle. The CDR3 has 13 amino acids. CDR1 and CDR2 (germline): SGDLS, YYNGEE. DNA for the CDR3: TGTGCCAGCAGCGTAGCGCGGTACAATGAGCAGTTCTTC. Residues: CASSVARYNEQFF.

CDR3 sequence: CASSQRAGRDIAFF. The CDR3 DNA follows: TGTGCCAGCAGCCAGAGGGCAGGGAGGGATATAGCTTTCTTT. The chain carries TRBV6-5 and TRBJ1-1; a possible D gene is TRBD1 (5 bases). The CDR3 spans 14 residues. V lost 6 bases, J lost 10 bases, and 21 bases lay in between. Germline CDR1 is MNHEY and CDR2 is SVGAGI.

The rearrangement links TRBV7-3 to TRBJ2-3, with 13 bases fitting TRBD2. Losses at the gene ends were 5 bases for V and 1 base for J; bases not matched to a gene: 3. Per the germline V gene, CDR1 is SGHTA and CDR2 is FQGTGA. This CDR3 comprises 16 residues. The CDR3 DNA is TGTGCCAGCAGCACGGGGACTAGCGGGGGCACAGATACGCAGTATTTT. Its protein product is CASSTGTSGGTDTQYF.

V and J are TRBV6-6 and TRBJ1-5; D gene uncertain. Germline CDR1 MNHNY, CDR2 SVGAGI (reference sequence). The V end lost 0 bases, the J end lost 3 bases, and 12 bases lay between the germline ends. The CDR3 covers 16 residues. CDR3 bases: TGTGCCAGCAGTTACTCGAACCGGGGAAACAATCAGCCCCAGCATTTT. This gives the protein CASSYSNRGNNQPQHF.

J is TRBJ1-6 and V is TRBV6-1, with D unclear. The V gene's germline CDR1 is MNHNS and CDR2 SASEGT. V gave up 10 bases and J gave up 9 bases, with 13 bases separating them. This CDR3 has 12 residues. The CDR3 sequence is CATRLVTSPLHF. The CDR3 bases are TGTGCCACGAGGCTGGTAACTTCACCCCTCCACTTT.

The V gene is TRBV10-1, the J gene TRBJ2-1; D gene ambiguous. The CDR3 is 17 residues long. Trimming took off 3 bases at V and 0 bases at J, with 15 bases between the two ends. The germline gives CDR1 WNHNN, CDR2 SYGVQD (reference sequence). The CDR3 loop is CASSELVRTSSYNEQFF. As DNA, the CDR3 is TGCGCCAGCAGTGAATTAGTAAGAACGAGCTCCTACAATGAGCAGTTCTTC.

The chain combines TRBV5-1 with TRBJ2-1; D call uncertain. The CDR3 length is 12 residues. Germline CDR1 SGHRS, CDR2 YFSETQ. V shed 6 bases and J shed 6 bases, with 10 bases lying between them. CDR3 sequence (DNA): TGCGCCAGCAACACGAACTCCAATGAGCAGTTCTTC. Translating gives CASNTNSNEQFF.

J is TRBJ2-5 and V is TRBV29-1; unclear D gene. The V gene's germline CDR1 is SQVTM and CDR2 ANQGSEA. The CDR3 extends over 12 amino acids. The V end was cut by 7 bases, the J end by 5 bases, with 14 bases between. This chain's CDR3 is CSDMTAAETQYF. Here the CDR3 DNA reads TGCAGCGATATGACCGCCGCGGAGACCCAGTACTTC.

The chain has TRBV11-1 and TRBJ2-5; tentatively, D is TRBD1 (6 bases). Germline loops: CDR1 SGHAT, CDR2 FQDESV (reference sequence). V was clipped by 5 bases and J by 3 bases, with 10 bases between them. This CDR3 is built from 13 residues. For the CDR3, the DNA is TGTGCCAGCAGCATGACAGGAAAAGAGACCCAGTACTTC. This translates into CASSMTGKETQYF.

This rearrangement joins TRBV6-1 to TRBJ2-6; D is undetermined. Trimming shortened V by 3 bases and J by 0 bases, and 6 bases separated the two germline ends. In germline, CDR1 is MNHNS, CDR2 SASEGT. This CDR3 has 15 amino acids. The CDR3, as DNA: TGTGCCAGCAGTGAGCCCCGCTCTGGGGCCAACGTCCTGACTTTC. It translates to CASSEPRSGANVLTF.

V usage is TRBV19 and J usage is TRBJ1-1; weak D call: TRBD1 (6 bases). Germline CDR1 LNHDA, CDR2 SQIVND (reference sequence). The CDR3 is 15 residues long. V lost 5 bases and J lost 0, with 13 bases in between. The CDR3 loop is CASSGGRGMNTEAFF. The CDR3 bases are TGTGCCAGTAGTGGGGGGCGCGGTATGAACACTGAAGCTTTCTTT.

This CDR3 reads CASSPRSGPYEQYF. For the CDR3, the DNA is TGTGCCAGCAGCCCACGATCCGGGCCCTACGAGCAGTACTTC. The rearrangement links TRBV21-1 to TRBJ2-7. TRBV21-1 is marked as a pseudogene. The CDR3 is 14 residues long.

The chain has TRBV5-1 and TRBJ2-1; 9 bases are a match to TRBD2. V shed 0 bases, J shed 8 bases, and the junction held 3 bases outside the gene matches. Germline V gives CDR1 SGHRS, CDR2 YFSETQ. The CDR3 consists of 14 residues. The CDR3 nucleotides read TGCGCCAGCAGCTTGGGGCCTAGCGGGGATGAGCAGTTCTTC. As protein: CASSLGPSGDEQFF.

V is TRBV7-2 and J is TRBJ1-1, with D tentatively TRBD1 (5 bases). Germline-derived CDR1 and CDR2 are SGHTA and FQGNSA. Between the trimmed V and J ends, which lost 1 base and 6 bases, there was a span of 12 bases. The CDR3 is 14 residues long. The CDR3 region is CASSLEGQGAEAFF. In nucleotides, the CDR3 is TGTGCCAGCAGCTTAGAAGGGCAGGGTGCTGAAGCTTTCTTT.

The chain recombines TRBV7-9 with TRBJ1-1; possibly TRBD1 for D (6 bases). From germline, CDR1 is SEHNR and CDR2 FQNEAQ (reference sequence). Deletions cut 6 bases from V and 8 bases from J, with 19 bases between. The CDR3 is 14 amino acids. CDR3 sequence: CASRHSGALWEAFF. The DNA of the CDR3 is TGTGCCAGCAGACATTCAGGGGCCCTGTGGGAAGCTTTCTTT.

V is TRBV5-1 and J is TRBJ2-1; possible D gene TRBD2, 6 bases. The CDR3 is 15 amino acids. Germline V gene lookup returns CDR1 SGHRS and CDR2 YFSETQ. Trimming left V 0 bases short and J 3 bases short, with 10 bases between. The CDR3 loop is CASSLGSSVYNEQFF. In nucleotides, the CDR3 is TGCGCCAGCAGCTTGGGGTCTAGCGTCTACAATGAGCAGTTCTTC.

V is TRBV28 and J is TRBJ1-5, with 7 positions matching TRBD1. With V trimmed by 7 bases and J by 6 bases, 12 bases remained unmatched. This CDR3 has 15 residues. From germline, CDR1 is MDHEN and CDR2 SYDVKM. CDR3 sequence: CASMRTGGGLQPQHF. CDR3 DNA: TGTGCCAGCATGAGGACAGGAGGAGGGCTTCAGCCCCAGCATTTT.